Listed below are T cell receptor beta chains from one sample, sequenced in a study of blood T cell repertoires in COVID-19. Clones were read by immunoSEQ multiplex PCR, and TCRdb kept only the in-frame ones, dropping some. The sample lists 110,000 to 150,000 clones; over 80% were seen once. The sequenced sample consisted of peripheral blood. All receptors come from a woman of 80 years or more with acute or convalescent COVID-19. CDR3s include the opening cysteine and the closing phenylalanine or tryptophan. D genes are given only for firm matches. Clone size is stated in some rows and not others, as once, few, many or a class when expanded.

v_call: TRBV5-1; clone_size: once; d_call: -; j_call: TRBJ2-3; cdr3_aa: CASSGGPANTDTQYF; cdr3_nt: TGCGCCAGCAGCGGAGGCCCCGCAAACACAGATACGCAGTATTTT
v_call: TRBV9; clone_size: -; d_call: TRBD1; j_call: TRBJ1-2; cdr3_aa: CASSLGQGADYGYTF; cdr3_nt: TGTGCCAGCAGCTTGGGACAGGGGGCGGACTATGGCTACACCTTC
v_call: TRBV2; clone_size: -; d_call: TRBD1; j_call: TRBJ2-2; cdr3_aa: CASSPTGVRAGELFF; cdr3_nt: TGTGCCAGCAGTCCAACAGGGGTTCGGGCCGGGGAGCTGTTTTTT
v_call: TRBV6-6; clone_size: -; d_call: -; j_call: TRBJ1-5; cdr3_aa: CASSYSTGRASGPQHF; cdr3_nt: TGTGCCAGCAGTTACTCGACCGGACGGGCTAGCGGGCCCCAGCATTTT
v_call: TRBV9; clone_size: -; d_call: TRBD2; j_call: TRBJ2-5; cdr3_aa: CASSVVAGPVETQYF; cdr3_nt: TGTGCCAGCAGCGTAGTAGCGGGGCCCGTGGAGACCCAGTACTTC
v_call: TRBV19; clone_size: -; d_call: TRBD1; j_call: TRBJ1-5; cdr3_aa: CASSPPGTGGNQPQHF; cdr3_nt: TGTGCCAGTAGTCCCCCGGGGACAGGAGGCAATCAGCCCCAGCATTTT
v_call: TRBV7-2; clone_size: -; d_call: -; j_call: TRBJ1-1; cdr3_aa: CASSLGPGGGAFF; cdr3_nt: TGTGCCAGCAGCTTAGGTCCGGGAGGTGGGGCTTTCTTT
v_call: TRBV23-1; clone_size: -; d_call: -; j_call: TRBJ2-7; cdr3_aa: CASSQWTSPYEQYF; cdr3_nt: TGCGCCAGCAGTCAATGGACATCCCCCTACGAGCAGTACTTC
v_call: TRBV18; clone_size: -; d_call: -; j_call: TRBJ1-1; cdr3_aa: CASSPSRQNTEAFF; cdr3_nt: TGTGCCAGCTCACCAAGCAGGCAGAACACTGAAGCTTTCTTT
v_call: TRBV6-5; clone_size: -; d_call: -; j_call: TRBJ1-3; cdr3_aa: CASSPGNSGNTIYF; cdr3_nt: TGTGCCAGCAGTCCAGGGAACTCTGGAAACACCATATATTTT
v_call: TRBV12-5; clone_size: -; d_call: -; j_call: TRBJ2-7; cdr3_aa: CASGLARGEQYF; cdr3_nt: TGTGCTAGTGGTTTGGCTCGCGGGGAGCAGTACTTC
v_call: TRBV6-6; clone_size: once; d_call: -; j_call: TRBJ1-2; cdr3_aa: CASSYNTDYGYTF; cdr3_nt: TGTGCCAGCAGTTACAATACAGACTATGGCTACACCTTC
v_call: TRBV12-5; clone_size: -; d_call: -; j_call: TRBJ2-1; cdr3_aa: CASGLGLNEQFF; cdr3_nt: TGTGCTAGTGGTTTGGGGCTCAATGAGCAGTTCTTC
v_call: TRBV5-1; clone_size: -; d_call: -; j_call: TRBJ2-2; cdr3_aa: CASSLSLANTGELFF; cdr3_nt: TGCGCCAGCAGCTTGAGTCTAGCGAACACCGGGGAGCTGTTTTTT
v_call: TRBV30; clone_size: -; d_call: -; j_call: TRBJ1-3; cdr3_aa: CAWSVQEGRTGNTIYF; cdr3_nt: TGTGCCTGGAGTGTACAGGAGGGGAGAACTGGAAACACCATATATTTT
v_call: TRBV28; clone_size: -; d_call: TRBD1; j_call: TRBJ2-3; cdr3_aa: CASLSSPGQGSDTDTQYF; cdr3_nt: TGTGCCAGTCTCAGCTCCCCGGGACAGGGTAGTGACACAGATACGCAGTATTTT
v_call: TRBV11-2; clone_size: once; d_call: -; j_call: TRBJ2-3; cdr3_aa: CASSLRGWGYTDTQYF; cdr3_nt: TGTGCCAGCAGCTTAAGGGGGTGGGGGTACACAGATACGCAGTATTTT
v_call: TRBV19; clone_size: -; d_call: TRBD2; j_call: TRBJ2-5; cdr3_aa: CASSIVPGLVGGKETQYF; cdr3_nt: TGTGCCAGTAGTATAGTCCCGGGACTAGTGGGGGGGAAAGAGACCCAGTACTTC
v_call: TRBV19; clone_size: once; d_call: -; j_call: TRBJ1-4; cdr3_aa: CASSRGVATNEKLFF; cdr3_nt: TGTGCCAGTAGTAGAGGAGTTGCAACTAATGAAAAACTGTTTTTT
v_call: TRBV6-6; clone_size: -; d_call: -; j_call: TRBJ1-5; cdr3_aa: CASSLRIRGGGQPQHF; cdr3_nt: TGTGCCAGCAGTCTACGGATAAGGGGAGGAGGGCAGCCCCAGCATTTT
v_call: TRBV7-9; clone_size: once; d_call: -; j_call: TRBJ1-5; cdr3_aa: CASSLGGSENQPQHF; cdr3_nt: TGTGCCAGCAGCTTAGGCGGGTCAGAAAATCAGCCCCAGCATTTT
v_call: TRBV11-2; clone_size: once; d_call: -; j_call: TRBJ1-2; cdr3_aa: CASSLAGSQGGSYGYTF; cdr3_nt: TGTGCCAGCAGCTTAGCTGGTAGTCAGGGAGGATCTTATGGCTACACCTTC
v_call: TRBV7-8; clone_size: -; d_call: -; j_call: TRBJ1-2; cdr3_aa: CASSLSLGGFGGYTF; cdr3_nt: TGTGCCAGCAGCTTATCTCTCGGGGGGTTTGGGGGCTACACCTTC
v_call: TRBV5-8; clone_size: -; d_call: -; j_call: TRBJ2-1; cdr3_aa: CASSPVTRVSNEQFF; cdr3_nt: TGTGCCAGCAGCCCGGTAACCAGGGTGTCAAATGAGCAGTTCTTC
v_call: TRBV12-3/TRBV12-4; clone_size: -; d_call: -; j_call: TRBJ2-5; cdr3_aa: CASSDNRGETQYF; cdr3_nt: TGTGCCAGCAGTGATAATAGAGGGGAGACCCAGTACTTC
v_call: TRBV5-1; clone_size: -; d_call: -; j_call: TRBJ1-4; cdr3_aa: CASSLEYTNEKLFF; cdr3_nt: TGCGCCAGCAGCTTGGAATACACCAATGAAAAACTGTTTTTT
v_call: TRBV30; clone_size: -; d_call: -; j_call: TRBJ1-1; cdr3_aa: CAWSVNRNRGEAFF; cdr3_nt: TGTGCCTGGAGTGTTAATCGAAATAGGGGAGAAGCTTTCTTT
v_call: TRBV2; clone_size: -; d_call: TRBD1; j_call: TRBJ1-2; cdr3_aa: CASTLTGTGYGYTF; cdr3_nt: TGTGCCAGCACCCTTACCGGGACAGGGTATGGCTACACCTTC
v_call: TRBV19; clone_size: -; d_call: TRBD1; j_call: TRBJ1-4; cdr3_aa: CASSTSTGELATNEKLFF; cdr3_nt: TGTGCCAGTAGTACTTCGACAGGGGAGCTTGCAACTAATGAAAAACTGTTTTTT
v_call: TRBV19; clone_size: -; d_call: -; j_call: TRBJ2-7; cdr3_aa: CASSARGGVLPYEQYF; cdr3_nt: TGTGCCAGTAGCGCCCGAGGGGGAGTTCTTCCCTACGAGCAGTACTTC
v_call: TRBV11-2; clone_size: -; d_call: TRBD1; j_call: TRBJ1-3; cdr3_aa: CASSRQGSSGNTIYF; cdr3_nt: TGTGCCAGCAGCCGACAGGGAAGCTCTGGAAACACCATATATTTT
v_call: TRBV27; clone_size: -; d_call: -; j_call: TRBJ1-3; cdr3_aa: CASSLGGTGNTIYF; cdr3_nt: TGTGCCAGCAGTTTGGGAGGGACTGGAAACACCATATATTTT
v_call: TRBV7-3; clone_size: few; d_call: -; j_call: TRBJ2-3; cdr3_aa: CASSFRTEADTQYF; cdr3_nt: TGTGCCAGCAGCTTTAGGACGGAGGCAGATACGCAGTATTTT
v_call: TRBV7-9; clone_size: -; d_call: -; j_call: TRBJ2-7; cdr3_aa: CASSFLDRYEQYF; cdr3_nt: TGTGCCAGCAGCTTCCTAGATCGTTACGAGCAGTACTTC
v_call: TRBV30; clone_size: -; d_call: -; j_call: TRBJ1-5; cdr3_aa: CAWSVHSVNQPQHF; cdr3_nt: TGTGCCTGGAGTGTACACAGTGTCAATCAGCCCCAGCATTTT
v_call: TRBV28; clone_size: -; d_call: TRBD2; j_call: TRBJ2-5; cdr3_aa: CASRNRLAGRETQYF; cdr3_nt: TGTGCCAGCAGAAACCGGCTAGCGGGGAGGGAGACCCAGTACTTC
v_call: TRBV2; clone_size: -; d_call: TRBD1; j_call: TRBJ2-7; cdr3_aa: CASRGTGGSYEQYF; cdr3_nt: TGTGCCAGCAGGGGGACAGGGGGCTCCTACGAGCAGTACTTC
v_call: TRBV7-2; clone_size: -; d_call: -; j_call: TRBJ2-2; cdr3_aa: CASSIDSIRTGELFF; cdr3_nt: TGTGCCAGCAGTATTGACAGTATACGCACCGGGGAGCTGTTTTTT
v_call: TRBV18; clone_size: -; d_call: TRBD1; j_call: TRBJ1-2; cdr3_aa: CASSGDRTDGYTF; cdr3_nt: TGTGCCAGCTCAGGGGACAGGACTGATGGCTACACCTTC
v_call: TRBV18; clone_size: -; d_call: TRBD1; j_call: TRBJ1-2; cdr3_aa: CASSPSIDRGGYGYTF; cdr3_nt: TGTGCCAGCTCACCCTCCATAGACAGGGGGGGATATGGCTACACCTTC
v_call: TRBV18; clone_size: few; d_call: -; j_call: TRBJ1-1; cdr3_aa: CASSPPASPNTEAFF; cdr3_nt: TGTGCCAGCTCACCACCGGCCAGTCCGAACACTGAAGCTTTCTTT
v_call: TRBV14; clone_size: -; d_call: -; j_call: TRBJ1-3; cdr3_aa: CASSLAGGNTIYF; cdr3_nt: TGTGCCAGCAGCCTGGCAGGGGGAAACACCATATATTTT
v_call: TRBV7-2; clone_size: -; d_call: TRBD1; j_call: TRBJ1-2; cdr3_aa: CASRPDRGRANYGYTF; cdr3_nt: TGTGCCAGCAGACCGGACAGGGGCCGGGCTAACTATGGCTACACCTTC
v_call: TRBV13; clone_size: once; d_call: TRBD1; j_call: TRBJ1-1; cdr3_aa: CASSFRQGDTEAFF; cdr3_nt: TGTGCCAGCAGCTTCAGACAGGGAGACACTGAAGCTTTCTTT
v_call: TRBV5-1; clone_size: -; d_call: -; j_call: TRBJ1-2; cdr3_aa: CASRPTLGDYGYTF; cdr3_nt: TGCGCCAGCAGGCCGACCTTAGGAGACTATGGCTACACCTTC
v_call: TRBV20-1; clone_size: few; d_call: TRBD2; j_call: TRBJ2-5; cdr3_aa: CSASTPGGTETQYF; cdr3_nt: TGCAGTGCTAGTACCCCGGGGGGGACGGAGACCCAGTACTTC
v_call: TRBV7-2; clone_size: once; d_call: -; j_call: TRBJ1-1; cdr3_aa: CASSPGQINTEAFF; cdr3_nt: TGTGCCAGCAGCCCGGGACAAATAAACACTGAAGCTTTCTTT
v_call: TRBV18; clone_size: -; d_call: -; j_call: TRBJ1-1; cdr3_aa: CASSPVPGNTEAFF; cdr3_nt: TGTGCCAGCTCACCGGTACCCGGGAACACTGAAGCTTTCTTT
v_call: TRBV5-1; clone_size: -; d_call: TRBD2; j_call: TRBJ2-7; cdr3_aa: CASSLGSGGEEQYF; cdr3_nt: TGCGCCAGCAGCTTGGGGTCGGGGGGAGAAGAGCAGTACTTC
v_call: TRBV30; clone_size: -; d_call: TRBD1; j_call: TRBJ2-7; cdr3_aa: CAWGQGVSGEQYF; cdr3_nt: TGTGCCTGGGGACAGGGGGTAAGCGGCGAGCAGTACTTC
v_call: TRBV5-8; clone_size: few; d_call: -; j_call: TRBJ1-4; cdr3_aa: CASSLALVKGEKLFF; cdr3_nt: TGTGCCAGCAGCTTGGCCCTGGTGAAGGGGGAAAAACTGTTTTTT
v_call: TRBV7-2; clone_size: -; d_call: TRBD2; j_call: TRBJ2-5; cdr3_aa: CASSLFAGGGETQYF; cdr3_nt: TGTGCCAGCAGCTTATTTGCGGGGGGAGGAGAGACCCAGTACTTC
v_call: TRBV5-1; clone_size: -; d_call: -; j_call: TRBJ2-7; cdr3_aa: CASSLEVGTTYEQYF; cdr3_nt: TGCGCCAGCAGCTTGGAAGTAGGGACAACCTACGAGCAGTACTTC
v_call: TRBV18; clone_size: -; d_call: -; j_call: TRBJ2-4; cdr3_aa: CASSPDRDAKNIQYF; cdr3_nt: TGTGCCAGCTCACCAGATAGAGATGCCAAAAACATTCAGTACTTC
v_call: TRBV10-1; clone_size: once; d_call: -; j_call: TRBJ1-5; cdr3_aa: CASSERRGRCQPQHF; cdr3_nt: TGCGCCAGCAGTGAGAGGCGCGGGAGGTGTCAGCCCCAGCATTTT
v_call: TRBV5-1; clone_size: -; d_call: -; j_call: TRBJ1-3; cdr3_aa: CASSLGTVGNTIYF; cdr3_nt: TGCGCCAGCAGCTTGGGGACAGTCGGAAACACCATATATTTT
v_call: TRBV19; clone_size: -; d_call: TRBD1; j_call: TRBJ1-2; cdr3_aa: CASSFETGLSF; cdr3_nt: TGTGCCAGTAGTTTCGAGACAGGGCTCTCCTTC
v_call: TRBV4-1; clone_size: -; d_call: -; j_call: TRBJ2-5; cdr3_aa: CASSQDPHRAQYF; cdr3_nt: TGCGCCAGCAGCCAAGATCCTCACAGGGCCCAGTACTTC
v_call: TRBV27; clone_size: -; d_call: TRBD2; j_call: TRBJ2-5; cdr3_aa: CASSSRLAGGPGQETQYF; cdr3_nt: TGTGCCAGCAGTTCACGACTAGCGGGGGGGCCGGGTCAAGAGACCCAGTACTTC